One and the same sample provided the 5 T cell receptor beta chains below, sequenced in a study of vaccination and CD4 T cells after COVID-19. The Oncomine TCR Beta short-read assay was applied to DNA of cultured CD4+ T cells. TCRdb re-derived calls from the PCR reads in MiXCR, one entry per CDR3 protein. The table includes under 15,000 distinct CDR3 sequences, 40% to 60% detected once. Treatment reported: approximately 9-day PBMC culture with coronavirus spike peptide pools or control peptides (ViraFEST assay). Antigens of these TCRs are unknown. The sequenced material came from CD4+ T cells from blood, cultured in vitro. Source of these receptors: a human donor who had recovered from COVID-19.

The chain uses TRBV6-1 and TRBJ1-5; 9 bases map to TRBD1. Germline CDR1 is MNHNS and CDR2 is SASEGT. Germline trimming cut 6 bases from V and 5 bases from J; bases unmatched to any gene: 8. The CDR3 is 15 residues long. The CDR3: CASSDTGGLDQPQHF. In DNA, the CDR3 is TGTGCCAGCAGCGACACAGGGGGCTTGGATCAGCCCCAGCATTTT.

The V gene is TRBV10-3, the J gene TRBJ2-7; 10 positions match TRBD1. This CDR3 contains 14 residues. With V trimmed by 6 bases and J by 5 bases, 7 bases remained unmatched. Germline lookup yields CDR1 ENHRY and CDR2 SYGVKD. CDR3 protein: CAIRPGQGVDEQYF. CDR3 nucleotides: TGTGCCATCAGGCCCGGACAGGGGGTCGACGAGCAGTACTTC.

This clonotype turned up a few times. The chain combines TRBV6-5 with TRBJ1-6, with D possibly being TRBD1 (5 bases). From germline, CDR1 is MNHEY and CDR2 SVGAGI. V lost 1 base to trimming and J lost 8 bases, with 9 bases between them. This CDR3 has 14 amino acids. The CDR3 is CASSYFQGDSPLHF. The CDR3 DNA follows: TGTGCCAGCAGTTACTTCCAGGGCGATTCACCCCTCCACTTT.

The V gene is TRBV4-1, the J gene TRBJ2-7; 14 nucleotides match TRBD2. Germline-derived CDR1 and CDR2 are MGHRA and YSYEKL. The length of the CDR3 is 16 residues. With 0 bases clipped from V and 6 bases from J, the junction kept 4 bases outside the gene matches. This chain's CDR3 is CASSQDEGLAGGEQYF. The CDR3 DNA reads as TGCGCCAGCAGCCAAGACGAAGGACTAGCGGGGGGCGAGCAGTACTTC.

The rearrangement joins TRBV7-2 to TRBJ1-6, with TRBD1 matching over 9 bases. The CDR3 totals 17 residues. Germline CDR1 SGHTA, CDR2 FQGNSA. V trimming: 5 bases; J trimming: 3 bases; junction bases outside the gene matches: 8. The CDR3, as DNA: TGTGCCAGCAGCCTCCACAGGGGGCAGCTCTATAATTCACCCCTCCACTTT. Its protein is CASSLHRGQLYNSPLHF.